These T cell receptor beta chains were read from a single sample in a study of blood T cell repertoires in COVID-19. The data were produced by immunoSEQ multiplex PCR, yet TCRdb's version contains in-frame clones alone and is incomplete. In the table there are 140,000 to 150,000 clones, 84% of which are singletons. The sequencing sample was made of PBMCs or T cells enriched from blood (not recorded which). These receptors came from a woman in her fifties or sixties who had been exposed to COVID-19. The CDR3 runs from the conserved cysteine through the conserved F or W. The D gene is left open where the match is weak. A clone size is listed for some rows: how often the clone was seen (once, few, many), or a class if it is expanded.

j_call d_call v_call clone_size cdr3_length cdr3_nt cdr3_aa
TRBJ1-6 TRBD1 TRBV7-9 few 14 TGTGCCAGCAGCTTAGCGGACAGGGTTTCACCCCTCCACTTT CASSLADRVSPLHF
TRBJ2-3 - TRBV7-2 - 11 TGTGCCAGCAGCTTCGTAGATACGCAGTATTTT CASSFVDTQYF
TRBJ2-1 - TRBV6-4 - 14 TGTGCCAGCAGCGCAGCGAGCTCCTACAATGAGCAGTTCTTC CASSAASSYNEQFF
TRBJ1-1 - TRBV6-5 - 13 TGTGCCAGCAGAGAGACAGTGAACACTGAAGCTTTCTTT CASRETVNTEAFF
TRBJ2-7 - TRBV5-4 few 13 TGTGCCAGCAGCGGGGGGGCTACGTACGAGCAGTACTTC CASSGGATYEQYF
TRBJ2-4 TRBD1 TRBV28 - 17 TGTGCCAGCAGTCCTCAGACCCCGACAGGGCCTGAAAACATTCAGTACTTC CASSPQTPTGPENIQYF
TRBJ2-1 TRBD2 TRBV6-2/TRBV6-3 few 17 TGTGCCAGCAGTTCAACCTTACGACTAGCGGGAGAACATGAGCAGTTCTTC CASSSTLRLAGEHEQFF
TRBJ2-7 - TRBV4-3 - 15 TGCGCCAGCAGCCAAGATAGCAGGGTATCCTACGAGCAGTACTTC CASSQDSRVSYEQYF
TRBJ1-3 - TRBV10-3 - 15 TGTGCCATCAGTGGGCGGACAGACGCTGGAAACACCATATATTTT CAISGRTDAGNTIYF
TRBJ2-3 TRBD2 TRBV5-1 - 18 TGCGCCAGCGGATACTCCTCACTAGCGGGGGGGGTCACAGATACGCAGTATTTT CASGYSSLAGGVTDTQYF
TRBJ1-1 - TRBV27 - 14 TGTGCCAGCAGAGTGGGGCTCCTGAACACTGAAGCTTTCTTT CASRVGLLNTEAFF
TRBJ2-2 TRBD1 TRBV11-2 - 15 TGTGCCAGCAGCACCACAGGGGGCCTGACCGGGGAGCTGTTTTTT CASSTTGGLTGELFF
TRBJ2-5 - TRBV4-1 - 15 TGCGCCAGCAGCCAACAGGGGCTGAGCCAAGAGACCCAGTACTTC CASSQQGLSQETQYF
TRBJ1-2 - TRBV6-1 - 12 TGTGCCAGCAGTGAAGGCCAGGTGGACTACACCTTC CASSEGQVDYTF
TRBJ1-1 - TRBV4-1 once 19 TGCGCCAGCAGCCTAGTCTCAGGAGGGCGTGGGGGTGGGAACACTGAAGCTTTCTTT CASSLVSGGRGGGNTEAFF
TRBJ1-4 TRBD1 TRBV13 - 15 TGTGCCAGCAGCGCGACAGGGCCGGTCGGTGAAAAACTGTTTTTT CASSATGPVGEKLFF
TRBJ2-1 - TRBV6-2/TRBV6-3 - 17 TGTGCCAGCAGTTCCAATATTCGGGGGAGCTCCTACAATGAGCAGTTCTTC CASSSNIRGSSYNEQFF
TRBJ1-2 - TRBV4-1 few 12 TGCGCCAGCAGCCACCCGGGGTATGGCTACACCTTC CASSHPGYGYTF
TRBJ2-7 - TRBV7-6 - 15 TGTGCCAGCAGCCCTACTGGCGGGGACTTCTACGAGCAGTACTTC CASSPTGGDFYEQYF
TRBJ1-6 - TRBV19 - 13 TGTGCCAGTAGTGACGGGTATAATTCACCCCTCCACTTT CASSDGYNSPLHF
TRBJ1-5 - TRBV6-6 - 16 TGTGCCAGCAGTTACTCGAACCGGGATAGCAATCAGCCCCAGCATTTT CASSYSNRDSNQPQHF
TRBJ1-3 - TRBV6-5 - 14 TGTGCCAGCAGTATGACCGGGGCTGGAAACACCATATATTTT CASSMTGAGNTIYF
TRBJ2-3 TRBD2 TRBV14 - 17 TGTGCCAGCAGCCAAGACCGGCCGGGACTAGTAACAGATACGCAGTATTTT CASSQDRPGLVTDTQYF
TRBJ1-1 - TRBV11-2 - 11 TGTGCCAGCAGCCCGTTCACTGAAGCTTTCTTT CASSPFTEAFF
TRBJ1-3 TRBD1 TRBV9 - 18 TGTGCCAGCAGCCCAACCCCGGTCGGGACAGGGTCTGGAAACACCATATATTTT CASSPTPVGTGSGNTIYF
TRBJ1-2 - TRBV12-5 - 13 TGTGCTAGTGGTTTGGGGCAGAACTATGGCTACACCTTC CASGLGQNYGYTF
TRBJ1-1 - TRBV29-1 once 16 TGCAGCGTTGAAGATCAACAGAGATTTATGAACACTGAAGCTTTCTTT CSVEDQQRFMNTEAFF
TRBJ1-6 - TRBV6-5 - 14 TGTGCCAGCAGGGATTCGGGGGAAAGGTCACCCCTCCACTTT CASRDSGERSPLHF
TRBJ1-4 TRBD1 TRBV6-1 once 15 TGTGCCAGCAGTGATTGGGGACAGGGACATGAAAAACTGTTTTTT CASSDWGQGHEKLFF
TRBJ1-1 TRBD1 TRBV9 once 15 TGTGCCAGCAGCGGAGAGACAGGGCGGAACACTGAAGCTTTCTTT CASSGETGRNTEAFF
TRBJ2-1 - TRBV10-1 - 16 TGCGCCAGCAGTGAAACAAGACAGGCCATCTACAATGAGCAGTTCTTC CASSETRQAIYNEQFF
TRBJ2-5 - TRBV7-7 - 13 TGTGCTAGCAGCTTAAGGGGTACAGAGACCCAGTACTTC CASSLRGTETQYF
TRBJ2-1 TRBD1 TRBV7-7 once 15 TGTGCTAGCAGCTTGGGACAGGGGGCGTACAATGAGCAGTTCTTC CASSLGQGAYNEQFF
TRBJ2-5 - TRBV19 few 11 TGTGCCACCGGGAGTGGAGAGACCCAGTACTTC CATGSGETQYF
TRBJ2-7 - TRBV7-4 - 15 TGTGCCAGCAGCCTGGAGGGTGCGGGCCTTTACGAGCAGTACTTC CASSLEGAGLYEQYF
TRBJ1-1 - TRBV19 once 14 TGTGCCAGTAGTATATCCAGGCTGAACACTGAAGCTTTCTTT CASSISRLNTEAFF
TRBJ2-4 - TRBV2 - 14 TGTGCCAGCAGTGAAGTAGGTGTCGGGAACATTCAGTACTTC CASSEVGVGNIQYF
TRBJ1-1 - TRBV6-5 - 15 TGTGCCAGCAGTATCAGACTAAGAGGCACTACTGAAGCTTTCTTT CASSIRLRGTTEAFF
TRBJ2-7 TRBD2 TRBV5-4 - 15 TGTGCCAGCAGCTTAAGCGGGGGGCTTTTGGGCGAGCAGTACTTC CASSLSGGLLGEQYF
TRBJ2-5 TRBD1 TRBV15 - 15 TGTGCCACCAGCAGAGGAGGGGGCGGTTCAGAGACCCAGTACTTC CATSRGGGGSETQYF
TRBJ2-3 TRBD2 TRBV2 - 15 TGTGCCAGCAGCGTCACCGGGACTAACACAGATACGCAGTATTTT CASSVTGTNTDTQYF
TRBJ1-2 - TRBV5-5 - 12 TGTGCCAGCAGCCCCGGTAGAGGAGGCTACACCTTC CASSPGRGGYTF
TRBJ2-7 TRBD2 TRBV3-1/TRBV3-2 - 15 TGTGCCAGCAGCCCGGGACTAGCGGGAGTATCCGAGCAGTACTTC CASSPGLAGVSEQYF
TRBJ2-1 TRBD1 TRBV14 - 18 TGTGCCAGCAGCCAAGATAAGATGGTTAGGACAGGGTACAATGAGCAGTTCTTC CASSQDKMVRTGYNEQFF
TRBJ2-3 - TRBV3-1/TRBV3-2 once 15 TGTGCCAGCAGCCAAGTTTCCATGAGGGCAGATACGCAGTATTTT CASSQVSMRADTQYF
TRBJ2-7 TRBD1 TRBV27 - 15 TGTGCCAGCAGGCCTCCCGGGACAGGGGCTGGTGAGCAGTACTTC CASRPPGTGAGEQYF
TRBJ2-2 TRBD2 TRBV6-5 - 14 TGTGCCAGCACCAGACCGGGGGGAACCGGGGAGCTGTTTTTT CASTRPGGTGELFF
TRBJ2-2 TRBD2 TRBV7-2 - 18 TGTGCCAGCAGCCCAGCCAGGGCGGGAGGGGGAAGAACCGGGGAGCTGTTTTTT CASSPARAGGGRTGELFF
TRBJ1-1 - TRBV6-5 - 14 TGTGCCAGCAGTTCGATGCTCGGGGGGACTGAAGCTTTCTTT CASSSMLGGTEAFF
TRBJ1-3 - TRBV30 - 15 TGTGCCTGGAGATACCCAGGGGTCTCTGGAAACACCATATATTTT CAWRYPGVSGNTIYF
TRBJ1-6 - TRBV19 - 12 TGTGCCAGTAGGCAGGGGTATTCACCCCTCCACTTT CASRQGYSPLHF
TRBJ2-1 - TRBV28 - 11 TGTGCCAGCAGTTTGAGGCGTAGCCAGTTCTTC CASSLRRSQFF
TRBJ1-5 - TRBV15 - 14 TGTGCCACCAGCAGGGTAGATAGCAATCAGCCCCAGCATTTT CATSRVDSNQPQHF
TRBJ1-1 - TRBV6-5 - 15 TGTGCCAGCAGTTTCCGACAAACTGGGAACACTGAAGCTTTCTTT CASSFRQTGNTEAFF